This TCR beta chain originates from a study of T cell responses to AZD1222 COVID-19 vaccine (dated by TCRdb to the early 2020s). Context from the whole study: Because spike-specific TCR depth and breadth did not differ between the two schedules, AZD1222 recipients who got a second dose at roughly 4 weeks were pooled with those who got a second dose at roughly 12 weeks. A total of just over 230 trial participants underwent TCR sequencing, of whom roughly 210 had received two doses of AZD1222 and some 26 had received two doses of the MenACWY control vaccine. Trial participants were enrolled by age into subgroups of 18-55, 56-69 and 70-plus years, and about 150, 27 and 61 TCR-sequenced participants, respectively, were included in these subgroups. The investigation overall reported the following: No day 14 peak-response samples were available, so repertoires were characterized only after the peak T cell response. Reportedly, almost half of the unique spike-specific TCRs recognized epitopes lying outside the regions that are mutated in the B.1.351 and B.1.1.7 variants. Most participants were white British and females outnumbered males, and the authors suggested that clonal diversity may have been underestimated. Vaccine-associated CD4 TCRs spanned the whole spike protein, with dominant responses in regions 160-218 and 743-854. Only 5 to 7 AZD1222 recipients were SARS-CoV-2 seropositive at baseline, limiting conclusions about previously exposed vaccinees. Spike-specific TCR breadth and depth rose significantly after two AZD1222 doses compared with day 0 and with MenACWY recipients. In the small 56-69-year group, the increase in depth fell short of significance, most likely because of low power.

The sample's time point label, decoded: baseline before first vaccination. The vaccinee samples were drawn from two UK trials, COV001 and COV002, one of which was a single-blind randomized controlled phase 2/3 trial testing AZD1222 (ChAdOx1 nCoV-19) in healthy adults. For TCRbeta chain sequencing, PBMC samples from trial participants were taken at day 0 and at day 28 after the second dose. The germline V gene (reference sequence) supplies CDR1 GTSNPN and CDR2 SVGIG. The CDR3 numbers 15 residues from cysteine through phenylalanine. Solely the CDR3 DNA is kept, with 45 bases framed from the first base. Between the V and J ends, shortened by 2 bases and 0 bases respectively, the junction contains 8 bases. This clone was observed a handful of times. Its specific antigen is unknown. The record has no base qualities; no much larger clone is one base away. The CDR3 regions of human TCRbeta chains were analyzed by immunosequencing. Turning to the authors' computational methods: TCRs in the repertoires were matched against a reference library of SARS-CoV-2-specific TCRs that had been generated with the MIRA antigen-specificity platform. Breadth meant the fraction of unique TCRs that were SARS-CoV-2-associated, whereas depth meant the fraction of total T cells that were SARS-CoV-2-associated. Using the MIRA data, each spike-specific TCR was assigned both to the spike region to which the TCR was reactive and to a CD4 or CD8 class. Log10-transformed breadth and depth values were compared by one-way ANOVA with Sidak's multiple comparisons tests. The table comes from immuneACCESS by way of TCRdb, which keeps in-frame sequences with V and J called. Part of the clones is missing from these tables; in studies checked, under half for an unresolved V gene and the rest for unknown reasons. The V and J calls and clone size come from that table; D and trimming were worked out from the DNA. In this sample the table shows 93,000 or so clones, 80% to 90% of which occur a single time. Of the sample, 20% is held by the ten largest clones.

This receptor was taken from an adult in good health. The specimen was peripheral blood, collected on day 0 of AZD1222 vaccination. The rearrangement combines TRBV30 with TRBJ2-6, with the D gene not clear enough to name. The DNA sequence is as follows: TGTGCCTGGAGTTTTTCTGGCTCTGGGGCCAACGTCCTGACTTTC. Its translation reads: CAWSFSGSGANVLTF.